The clone carrying this T cell receptor beta chain was picked up many times. The data were taken from a study of neurological immune-mediated disorders. This CDR3 region has 14 residues. Germline CDR1 reads SGHKS; CDR2 reads YYEKEE (reference sequence). Trimming took off 2 bases at V and 4 bases at J, with 12 bases between the two ends. In every sequencing run, more than 180 million TCR-beta sequences were generated from 15-18 subjects. One entry per CDR3 protein results from TCRdb running MiXCR on the 5' RACE reads. The data show about 70,000 distinct CDR3 sequences, 2.5% to 4% seen once. Sequencing used PBMCs. The J gene is TRBJ1-1, the V gene TRBV5-5; D ambiguous. The receptor's source is a woman in her 50s with multiple sclerosis. This chain's CDR3 is CASSLRGKVTEAFF. CDR3 DNA sequence: TGTGCCAGCAGCTTAAGAGGGAAAGTCACTGAAGCTTTCTTT.